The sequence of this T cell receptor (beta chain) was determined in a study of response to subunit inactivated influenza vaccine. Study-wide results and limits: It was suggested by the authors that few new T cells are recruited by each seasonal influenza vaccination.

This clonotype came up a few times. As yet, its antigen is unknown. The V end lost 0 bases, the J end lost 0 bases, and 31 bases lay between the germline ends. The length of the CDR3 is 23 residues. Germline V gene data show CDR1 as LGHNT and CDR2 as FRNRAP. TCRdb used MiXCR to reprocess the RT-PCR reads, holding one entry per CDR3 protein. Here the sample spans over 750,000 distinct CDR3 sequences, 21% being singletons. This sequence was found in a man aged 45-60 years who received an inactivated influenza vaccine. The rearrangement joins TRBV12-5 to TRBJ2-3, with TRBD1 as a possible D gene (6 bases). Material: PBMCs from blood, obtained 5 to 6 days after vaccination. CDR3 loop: CASGLVDPDTQGTLILSTDTQYF. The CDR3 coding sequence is TGTGCTAGTGGTTTGGTTGATCCTGATACACAGGGTACTCTAATCCTTAGCACAGATACGCAGTATTTT. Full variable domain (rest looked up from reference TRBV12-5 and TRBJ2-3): DARVTQTPRHKVTEMGQEVTMRCQPILGHNTVFWYRQTMMQGLELLAYFRNRAPLDDSGMPKDRFSAEMPDATLATLKIQPSEPRDSAVYFCASGLVDPDTQGTLILSTDTQYFGPGTRLTVL.